This is a list of T cell receptor beta chains from one sample in a study of shared clonotypes between healthy human individuals. TCRdb's copy holds only in-frame clones and misses some; the assay was immunoSEQ multiplex PCR. Of approximately 940,000 clones in the sample, more than 75% were seen once. Sequenced: memory CD4+ T cells sorted from blood. The receptors derive from a man younger than 30 in good health. The CDR3 runs from the conserved cysteine through the conserved F or W. A D gene is named only where the DNA matches it firmly. A clone size is listed for some rows: how often the clone was seen (once, few, many), or a class if it is expanded.

j_call clone_size d_call v_call cdr3_aa cdr3_nt
TRBJ2-7 . . TRBV7-9 CASSPKVASSYEQYF TGTGCCAGCAGCCCTAAGGTTGCGAGCTCCTACGAGCAGTACTTC
TRBJ2-3 . TRBD2 TRBV9 CASSGSGGPTDTQYF TGTGCCAGCAGCGGTAGCGGGGGGCCCACAGATACGCAGTATTTT
TRBJ2-2 . . TRBV5-1 CASSRSGSDTGELFF TGCGCCAGCTCGCGGAGTGGGAGCGACACCGGGGAGCTGTTTTTT
TRBJ1-5 . . TRBV6-6 CASSYRTERQPQHF TGTGCCAGCAGTTATAGAACAGAGAGGCAGCCCCAGCATTTT
TRBJ1-5 . TRBD1 TRBV18 CASSPLGQAGSNQPQHF TGTGCCAGCTCACCTCTCGGACAGGCCGGCAGCAATCAGCCCCAGCATTTT
TRBJ2-1 . TRBD2 TRBV4-2 CASSQEGLAEYNEQFF TGTGCCAGCAGCCAAGAGGGACTAGCGGAGTACAATGAGCAGTTCTTC
TRBJ2-1 . . TRBV19 CASSTSARSYNEQFF TGTGCCAGTAGTACCTCAGCGAGATCCTACAATGAGCAGTTCTTC
TRBJ1-6 . . TRBV5-6 CASSWDKSNSPLHF TGTGCCAGCAGCTGGGACAAAAGTAATTCACCCCTCCACTTT
TRBJ1-2 many . TRBV27 CASSFFGDSSSYGYTF TGTGCCAGCAGTTTCTTCGGTGACAGCAGTTCCTATGGCTACACCTTC
TRBJ2-5 . . TRBV7-6 CASSLQGLQETQYF TGTGCCAGCAGCTTGCAGGGACTTCAAGAGACCCAGTACTTC
TRBJ1-3 few . TRBV5-6 CASSVLGQLYFSGNTIYF TGTGCCAGCAGCGTGCTTGGGCAGCTATATTTCTCTGGAAACACCATATATTTT
TRBJ1-1 few . TRBV6-6 CATQPRAGTNTEAFF TGTGCCACCCAACCTAGAGCAGGGACGAACACTGAAGCTTTCTTT
TRBJ2-7 once . TRBV30 CAWTRGAVAYEQYF TGTGCCTGGACCCGGGGAGCCGTAGCCTACGAGCAGTACTTC